A selection of T cell receptor beta chains follows, all from one sample in a study of blood T cells in healthy people across ages. TCRdb called the 5' RACE reads again in MiXCR, with one record for every CDR3 protein. The sample has about 1.4 million distinct CDR3 sequences; approximately 59% are singletons. The sequencing input was blood. Receptor source: a man aged 18-30 years in good health. Each CDR3 is given with its conserved first and last residue. Each record gives: CDR3 DNA, CDR3 protein, J gene, D gene, clone size, V gene. A D gene is named only where the DNA matches it firmly. Only part of the rows carry a size: once, few, many, or a class if the clone is expanded.

DNA: TGTGCCAGCAGGCTATTCGACGAGCAGTACTTC
CDR3: CASRLFDEQYF
J: TRBJ2-7
D: -
size: many
V: TRBV25-1

DNA: TGTGCCAGCAGTTTACGGGCGGTGAACACTGAAGCTTTCTTT
CDR3: CASSLRAVNTEAFF
J: TRBJ1-1
D: -
size: -
V: TRBV12-3/TRBV12-4

DNA: TGTGCCAGCAGCTTAACGGACAGGCCCAACTATGGCTACACCTTC
CDR3: CASSLTDRPNYGYTF
J: TRBJ1-2
D: TRBD1
size: -
V: TRBV7-8

DNA: TGCGCCAGCAGCCCGCTAGGACAGGGGGCCTCCTACGAGCAGTACTTC
CDR3: CASSPLGQGASYEQYF
J: TRBJ2-7
D: TRBD1
size: -
V: TRBV5-1

DNA: TGTGCCAGCAGTTTAATCCGAGGGACTAACACTGAAGCTTTCTTT
CDR3: CASSLIRGTNTEAFF
J: TRBJ1-1
D: -
size: -
V: TRBV28

DNA: TGTGCCAGCACAGGGGGCGGGGACCCCTACGAGCAGTTCTTC
CDR3: CASTGGGDPYEQFF
J: TRBJ2-1
D: TRBD1
size: -
V: TRBV13

DNA: TGCGCCAGCAGCCCGGAGGGGACAGGGGGCTACTATGGCTACACCTTC
CDR3: CASSPEGTGGYYGYTF
J: TRBJ1-2
D: TRBD1
size: -
V: TRBV5-1

DNA: TGTGCCAGCAGCCAAGTCTCACAGACCTACGAGCAGTACTTC
CDR3: CASSQVSQTYEQYF
J: TRBJ2-7
D: -
size: -
V: TRBV3-1

DNA: TGCAGCGTTGAGCGAGACAGGGATTCGGGCTATGGCTACACCTTC
CDR3: CSVERDRDSGYGYTF
J: TRBJ1-2
D: TRBD1
size: -
V: TRBV29-1

DNA: TGCAGCGTCGGTTGGCGGGAGGTCTTCAATGAGCAGTTCTTC
CDR3: CSVGWREVFNEQFF
J: TRBJ2-1
D: TRBD2
size: -
V: TRBV29-1

DNA: TGTGCCAGTAAACAGGGGGCGGTGGACGAGCAGTACTTC
CDR3: CASKQGAVDEQYF
J: TRBJ2-7
D: TRBD1
size: -
V: TRBV6-2/TRBV6-3

DNA: TGCAGTGCTAGAGGGGTAGCGGGAGGACACAATGAGCAGTTCTTC
CDR3: CSARGVAGGHNEQFF
J: TRBJ2-1
D: TRBD2
size: many
V: TRBV20-1

DNA: TGTGCCACCAGCAGGATCAGAGCCAGCTCCTATAATTCACCCCTCCACTTT
CDR3: CATSRIRASSYNSPLHF
J: TRBJ1-6
D: -
size: few
V: TRBV15

DNA: TGTGCCAGCAGCCAAGAAAGCGCCCACAATGAGCAGTACTTC
CDR3: CASSQESAHNEQYF
J: TRBJ2-7
D: -
size: -
V: TRBV3-1

DNA: TGTGCCAGCATGCCTCTCGGGGAAAACACAGATACGCAGTATTTT
CDR3: CASMPLGENTDTQYF
J: TRBJ2-3
D: -
size: -
V: TRBV9

DNA: TGTGCCAGCAGCTCCCTGTGGGACACCTACGAGCAGTACTTC
CDR3: CASSSLWDTYEQYF
J: TRBJ2-7
D: -
size: -
V: TRBV6-2/TRBV6-3

DNA: TGTGTCACCAGTGATGCAGGGGCAGGTGGGGCCAACGTCCTGACTTTC
CDR3: CVTSDAGAGGANVLTF
J: TRBJ2-6
D: -
size: -
V: TRBV24-1

DNA: TGTGCCAGCAGCCTCGGGCCGACAGGGGTCGAGCAGTACTTC
CDR3: CASSLGPTGVEQYF
J: TRBJ2-7
D: TRBD1
size: few
V: TRBV3-1

DNA: TGTGCCACCAGCAATTGGACTAGCGGGGGACCCCATACGCAGTATTTT
CDR3: CATSNWTSGGPHTQYF
J: TRBJ2-3
D: TRBD2
size: few
V: TRBV15

DNA: TGTGCCAGCAGCCAAGATGGGGTCGACAGGGTTGAAGCTTTCTTT
CDR3: CASSQDGVDRVEAFF
J: TRBJ1-1
D: TRBD1
size: -
V: TRBV4-2

DNA: TGTGCCAGCAGTTCCAGCGACTCTAGCACAGATACGCAGTATTTT
CDR3: CASSSSDSSTDTQYF
J: TRBJ2-3
D: -
size: once
V: TRBV28

DNA: TGCAGTGCTTCTACTTCCGGGACAGGGGGAAATGAGCAGTTCTTC
CDR3: CSASTSGTGGNEQFF
J: TRBJ2-1
D: TRBD1
size: few
V: TRBV20-1

DNA: TGTGCCAGCAGTCCCATGGGGGGGTACCGGTACAATGAGCAGTTCTTC
CDR3: CASSPMGGYRYNEQFF
J: TRBJ2-1
D: TRBD2
size: few
V: TRBV27

DNA: TGTGCCAGCAGCGTAACTCAGGGGAACACTGAAGCTTTCTTT
CDR3: CASSVTQGNTEAFF
J: TRBJ1-1
D: -
size: -
V: TRBV11-2

DNA: TGTGCCAGCAGCAACATTAACACTGAAGCTTTCTTT
CDR3: CASSNINTEAFF
J: TRBJ1-1
D: -
size: once
V: TRBV14

DNA: TGCGCCAGCAGCCAATCTACGGTGGCCTACGAGCAGTACTTC
CDR3: CASSQSTVAYEQYF
J: TRBJ2-7
D: -
size: -
V: TRBV4-1

DNA: TGTGCCAGCAGCTCTCAGGACAACGGGGACTACGAGCAGTACTTC
CDR3: CASSSQDNGDYEQYF
J: TRBJ2-7
D: -
size: -
V: TRBV9

DNA: TGTGCCAGCACTCAACAGACCCTTAAAGGGAACACTGAAGCTTTCTTT
CDR3: CASTQQTLKGNTEAFF
J: TRBJ1-1
D: -
size: -
V: TRBV28

DNA: TGCAGTGCTAGACCGACTAGCGGGGGGCTCCAAGAGACCCAGTACTTC
CDR3: CSARPTSGGLQETQYF
J: TRBJ2-5
D: TRBD2
size: -
V: TRBV20-1

DNA: TGTGCCAGCAGACGACAGGGGGCGAGTGATGGCTACACCTTC
CDR3: CASRRQGASDGYTF
J: TRBJ1-2
D: TRBD1
size: -
V: TRBV12-3/TRBV12-4

DNA: TGCGCCAGCAGACAGGCCCACCAAGAGACCCAGTACTTC
CDR3: CASRQAHQETQYF
J: TRBJ2-5
D: -
size: -
V: TRBV4-1

DNA: TGTGCCAGCAGTGGGGGACCTGATAGCAATCAGCCCCAGCATTTT
CDR3: CASSGGPDSNQPQHF
J: TRBJ1-5
D: -
size: -
V: TRBV2

DNA: TGTGCCAGCAGCCCTCTTGTCGGGTTGACAGATACGCAGTATTTT
CDR3: CASSPLVGLTDTQYF
J: TRBJ2-3
D: -
size: -
V: TRBV14

DNA: TGTGCCAGCAGCCTTAACCCCCTGGGGGGTACAGGCTACACCTTC
CDR3: CASSLNPLGGTGYTF
J: TRBJ1-2
D: -
size: -
V: TRBV11-2

DNA: TGCGCCAGCAGCCAAGATGAGGAGGGCCCAGGGGACAATGAGCAGTTCTTC
CDR3: CASSQDEEGPGDNEQFF
J: TRBJ2-1
D: -
size: -
V: TRBV4-3

DNA: TGCAGTGCTAGAGAGGAGTACTACAGGGGGCTCGGTGGCTACACCTTC
CDR3: CSAREEYYRGLGGYTF
J: TRBJ1-2
D: TRBD1
size: -
V: TRBV20-1

DNA: TGCGCCAGCAGCCAAACCCGGGACAGGGGCTTGTCTAGCAATCAGCCCCAGCATTTT
CDR3: CASSQTRDRGLSSNQPQHF
J: TRBJ1-5
D: TRBD1
size: -
V: TRBV4-1

DNA: TGTGCCAGCAGCTTTCCGGACGGAGTCTACGAGCAGTACTTC
CDR3: CASSFPDGVYEQYF
J: TRBJ2-7
D: -
size: -
V: TRBV7-2

DNA: TGTGCCAGCAGTTTTAGGGCCAGCTCTAGCACAGATACGCAGTATTTT
CDR3: CASSFRASSSTDTQYF
J: TRBJ2-3
D: -
size: -
V: TRBV12-3/TRBV12-4

DNA: TGTGCCAGCAGTGATGGAATGGACCTCGGAGAACCAACGTACCAAGAGACCCAGCACTTC
CDR3: CASSDGMDLGEPTYQETQHF
J: TRBJ2-5
D: -
size: -
V: TRBV6-4

DNA: TGTGCCAGCAAGGGACAGGGGGTAAAAGGCTACACCTTC
CDR3: CASKGQGVKGYTF
J: TRBJ1-2
D: TRBD1
size: -
V: TRBV12-3/TRBV12-4

DNA: TGTGCCAGCAGTGATCGGGACCGCCACAACAATGAGCAGTTCTTC
CDR3: CASSDRDRHNNEQFF
J: TRBJ2-1
D: -
size: -
V: TRBV6-1

DNA: TGTGCCAGCAGTGTAATGGGGCTGCCCGATTACGAGCAGTACTTC
CDR3: CASSVMGLPDYEQYF
J: TRBJ2-7
D: -
size: -
V: TRBV27

DNA: TGCAGCGTCGGGGGGGGGTCGGGGGAGACCCAGTTCTTC
CDR3: CSVGGGSGETQFF
J: TRBJ2-1
D: TRBD2
size: -
V: TRBV29-1

DNA: TGTGCCAGCAGACAAGTGGGGGCCTATGGCTACACCTTC
CDR3: CASRQVGAYGYTF
J: TRBJ1-2
D: -
size: -
V: TRBV27

DNA: TGCAGTGCTAGAGATATCGACAGTCCCTACGAGCAGTACTTC
CDR3: CSARDIDSPYEQYF
J: TRBJ2-7
D: -
size: few
V: TRBV20-1

DNA: TGTGCCAGCAGCCAATCACATTGGGGGCAGGAGCAGTACTTC
CDR3: CASSQSHWGQEQYF
J: TRBJ2-4
D: -
size: few
V: TRBV3-1

DNA: TGTGCCAGCAGGGAGGTAGCGGGGGTTTCGACAGATACGCAGTATTTT
CDR3: CASREVAGVSTDTQYF
J: TRBJ2-3
D: TRBD2
size: few
V: TRBV7-2

DNA: TGCGCCAGCAGCCAAGACCCGGGACTAGCGGGAGAAGAGTACTTC
CDR3: CASSQDPGLAGEEYF
J: TRBJ2-7
D: TRBD2
size: few
V: TRBV4-1

DNA: TGTGCCAGCAGTGGGGGACGGCGGAACACTGAAGCTTTCTTT
CDR3: CASSGGRRNTEAFF
J: TRBJ1-1
D: -
size: -
V: TRBV2

DNA: TGCGCCAGCAGCCAAGCATGGGGAAACAGCTACGAGCAGTACTTC
CDR3: CASSQAWGNSYEQYF
J: TRBJ2-7
D: -
size: few
V: TRBV4-1

DNA: TGTGCCAGCAGTTTTGACCTGGGGGGGGCCAACGTCCTGACTTTC
CDR3: CASSFDLGGANVLTF
J: TRBJ2-6
D: -
size: few
V: TRBV6-2/TRBV6-3

DNA: TGCGTCAGCAGCTTGGGCTTGCGCGGGGGCATAAGCAATGAGCAGTTCTTC
CDR3: CVSSLGLRGGISNEQFF
J: TRBJ2-1
D: -
size: -
V: TRBV5-1

DNA: TGTGCCAGCAGTTACGGCGGGGGCGCGGGCTACACCTTC
CDR3: CASSYGGGAGYTF
J: TRBJ1-2
D: -
size: -
V: TRBV6-5

DNA: TGTGCCAGCAGCCAAGTTACTAGCGGGATGCGTTACGAGCAGTACTTC
CDR3: CASSQVTSGMRYEQYF
J: TRBJ2-7
D: TRBD2
size: -
V: TRBV3-1